The source of this TCR beta chain is a study of radiotherapy plus CTLA-4 blockade in lung cancer. Overall study: There were objective responses in 18% of patients, and about 31% had disease control.

With regard to this clone: Its antigen is currently unknown.

V gave up 2 bases and J gave up 5 bases, with 13 bases separating them. Germline V gene data show CDR1 as MDHEN and CDR2 as SYDVKM. The CDR3 totals 15 residues. TCRdb keeps only in-frame clones here, not all; method: immunoSEQ multiplex PCR. The sample lists fewer than 140,000 clones; 85% to 90% were seen once. Overall study results and limits: There was expansion of tumor-derived TCR clones in blood after radiotherapy plus ipilimumab. How blood T cell clones changed early, along with interferon-beta, reportedly forecast response best.

This receptor was taken from a human donor with non-small cell lung cancer that progressed on radiotherapy plus ipilimumab. Some clones in this sample may be carry-over from other donors' samples. Sequencing was performed on peripheral blood, taken from a patient treated with radiotherapy plus ipilimumab. The V gene is TRBV28, the J gene TRBJ2-4; D may be TRBD1 (5 bases). The CDR3 DNA sequence: TGTGCCAGCAGTTTAAGGGGTGATCTGGAAAACATTCAGTACTTC. It yields the protein CASSLRGDLENIQYF.